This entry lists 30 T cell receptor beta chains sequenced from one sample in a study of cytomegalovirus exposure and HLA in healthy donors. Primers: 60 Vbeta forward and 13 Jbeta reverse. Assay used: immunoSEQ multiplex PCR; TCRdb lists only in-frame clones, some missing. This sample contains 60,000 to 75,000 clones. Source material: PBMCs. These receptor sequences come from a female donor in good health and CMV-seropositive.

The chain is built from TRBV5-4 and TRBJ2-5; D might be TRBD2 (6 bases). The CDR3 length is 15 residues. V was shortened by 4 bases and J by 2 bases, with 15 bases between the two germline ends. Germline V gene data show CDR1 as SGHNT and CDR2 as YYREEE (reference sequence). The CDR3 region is CASSRDWTGQETQYF. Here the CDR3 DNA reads TGTGCCAGCAGCAGGGACTGGACGGGGCAAGAGACCCAGTACTTC.

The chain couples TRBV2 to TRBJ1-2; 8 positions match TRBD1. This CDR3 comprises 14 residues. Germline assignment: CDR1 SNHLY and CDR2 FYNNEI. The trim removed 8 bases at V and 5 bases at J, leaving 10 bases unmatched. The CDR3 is CASWGTGANYGYTF. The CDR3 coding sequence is TGTGCCAGCTGGGGGACAGGAGCCAATTATGGCTACACCTTC.

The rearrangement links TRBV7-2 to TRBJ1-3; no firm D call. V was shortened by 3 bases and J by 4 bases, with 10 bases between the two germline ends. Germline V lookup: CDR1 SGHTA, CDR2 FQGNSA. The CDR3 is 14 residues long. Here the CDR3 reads CASSFTGSGNTIYF. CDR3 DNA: TGTGCCAGCAGCTTTACGGGGTCCGGAAACACCATATATTTT.

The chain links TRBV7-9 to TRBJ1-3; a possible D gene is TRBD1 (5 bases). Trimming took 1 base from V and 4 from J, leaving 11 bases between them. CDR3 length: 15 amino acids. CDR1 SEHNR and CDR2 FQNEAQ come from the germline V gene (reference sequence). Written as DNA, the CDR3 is TGTGCCAGCAGCTTAGGCAGGACATCAGGAAACACCATATATTTT. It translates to CASSLGRTSGNTIYF.

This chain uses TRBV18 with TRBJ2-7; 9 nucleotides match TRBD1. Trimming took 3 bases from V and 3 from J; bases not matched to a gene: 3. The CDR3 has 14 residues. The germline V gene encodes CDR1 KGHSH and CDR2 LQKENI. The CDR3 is CASSPGTGNYEQYF. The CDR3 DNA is TGTGCCAGCTCACCTGGGACAGGGAACTACGAGCAGTACTTC.

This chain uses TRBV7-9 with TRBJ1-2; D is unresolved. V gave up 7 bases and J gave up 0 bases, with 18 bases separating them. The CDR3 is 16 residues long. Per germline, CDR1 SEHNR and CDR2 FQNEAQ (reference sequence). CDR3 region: CASTRGSLRANYGYTF. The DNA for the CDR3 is TGTGCCAGCACCAGAGGGTCCCTCCGAGCTAACTATGGCTACACCTTC.

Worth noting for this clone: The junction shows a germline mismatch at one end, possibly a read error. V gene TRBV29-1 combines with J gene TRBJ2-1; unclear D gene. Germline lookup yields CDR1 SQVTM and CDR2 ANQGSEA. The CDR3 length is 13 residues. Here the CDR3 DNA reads TGCAGCGTTGAAGATTTCTCCGACAATGAGCAGTTCTTC. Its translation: CSVEDFSDNEQFF.

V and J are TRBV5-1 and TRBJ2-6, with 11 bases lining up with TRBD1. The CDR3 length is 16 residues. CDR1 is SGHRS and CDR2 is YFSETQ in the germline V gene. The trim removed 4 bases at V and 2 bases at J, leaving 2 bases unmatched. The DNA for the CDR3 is TGCGCCAGCAGCGGGACAGGGGGGCCTGGGGCCAACGTCCTGACTTTC. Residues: CASSGTGGPGANVLTF.

The CDR3 sequence is CASSYYSRTGDEQYF. CDR3 DNA: TGTGCCAGCAGTTACTATAGTAGGACAGGGGACGAGCAGTACTTC. V gene TRBV6-5 combines with J gene TRBJ2-7, with 9 bases matching TRBD1. The CDR3 is made up of 15 amino acids. CDR1 and CDR2 from the germline V gene are MNHEY and SVGAGI. After removal of 1 base from V and 5 bases from J, the junction contained 6 bases not matched to a gene.

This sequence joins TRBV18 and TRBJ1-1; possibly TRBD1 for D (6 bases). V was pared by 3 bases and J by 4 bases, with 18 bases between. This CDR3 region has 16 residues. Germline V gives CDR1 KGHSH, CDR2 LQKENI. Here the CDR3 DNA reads TGTGCCAGCTCACCCCCGGACAGCCCGGGCGGCACTGAAGCTTTCTTT. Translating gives CASSPPDSPGGTEAFF.

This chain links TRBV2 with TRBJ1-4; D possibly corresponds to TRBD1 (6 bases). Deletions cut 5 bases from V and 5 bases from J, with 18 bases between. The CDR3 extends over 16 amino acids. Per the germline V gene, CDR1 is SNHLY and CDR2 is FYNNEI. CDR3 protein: CASSRDNIGKNEKLFF. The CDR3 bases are TGTGCCAGCAGTCGGGACAATATAGGGAAAAATGAAAAACTGTTTTTT.

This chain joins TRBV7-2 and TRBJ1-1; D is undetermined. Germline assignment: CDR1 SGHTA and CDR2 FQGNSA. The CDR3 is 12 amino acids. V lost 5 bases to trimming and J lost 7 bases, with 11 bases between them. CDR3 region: CASSPGWGEAFF. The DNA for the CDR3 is TGTGCCAGCAGCCCGGGGTGGGGTGAAGCTTTCTTT. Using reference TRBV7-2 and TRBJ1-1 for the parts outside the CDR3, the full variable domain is GAGVSQSPSNKVTEKGKDVELRCDPISGHTALYWYRQSLGQGLEFLIYFQGNSAPDKSGLPSDRFSAERTGGSVSTLTIQRTQQEDSAVYLCASSPGWGEAFFGQGTRLTVV.

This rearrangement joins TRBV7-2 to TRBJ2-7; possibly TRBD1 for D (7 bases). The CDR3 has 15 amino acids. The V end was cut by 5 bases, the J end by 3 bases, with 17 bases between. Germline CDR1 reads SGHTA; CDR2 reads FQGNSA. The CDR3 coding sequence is TGTGCCAGCAGCCCAGGACCAGGGGGGTACTACGAGCAGTACTTC. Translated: CASSPGPGGYYEQYF.

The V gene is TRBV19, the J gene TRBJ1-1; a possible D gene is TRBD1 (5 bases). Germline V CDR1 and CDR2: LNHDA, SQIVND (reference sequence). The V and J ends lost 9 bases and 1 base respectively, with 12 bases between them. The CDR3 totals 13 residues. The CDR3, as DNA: TGTGCCAGCAATCCCGGACAGAACACTGAAGCTTTCTTT. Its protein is CASNPGQNTEAFF.

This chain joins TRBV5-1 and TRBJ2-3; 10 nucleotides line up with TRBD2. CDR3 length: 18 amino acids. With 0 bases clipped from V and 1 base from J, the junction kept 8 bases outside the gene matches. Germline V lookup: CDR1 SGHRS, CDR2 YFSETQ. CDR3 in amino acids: CASSLAGASGSRTDTQYF. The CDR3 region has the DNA TGCGCCAGCAGCTTGGCCGGGGCTAGCGGGAGTCGCACAGATACGCAGTATTTT.

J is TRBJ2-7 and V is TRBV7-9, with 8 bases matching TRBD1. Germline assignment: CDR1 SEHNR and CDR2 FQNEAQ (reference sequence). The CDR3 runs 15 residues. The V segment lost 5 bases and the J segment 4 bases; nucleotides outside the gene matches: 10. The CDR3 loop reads CASSPRRQGAYEQYF. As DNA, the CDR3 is TGTGCCAGCAGCCCCCGCAGGCAGGGGGCTTACGAGCAGTACTTC. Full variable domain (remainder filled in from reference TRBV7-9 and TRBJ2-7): DTGVSQNPRHKITKRGQNVTFRCDPISEHNRLYWYRQTLGQGPEFLTYFQNEAQLEKSRLLSDRFSAERPKGSFSTLEIQRTEQGDSAMYLCASSPRRQGAYEQYFGPGTRLTVT.

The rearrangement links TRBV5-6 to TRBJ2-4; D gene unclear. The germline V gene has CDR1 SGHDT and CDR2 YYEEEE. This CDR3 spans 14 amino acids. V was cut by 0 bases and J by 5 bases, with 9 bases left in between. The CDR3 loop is CASSLDPQENIQYF. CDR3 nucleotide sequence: TGTGCCAGCAGCTTGGACCCCCAGGAAAACATTCAGTACTTC.

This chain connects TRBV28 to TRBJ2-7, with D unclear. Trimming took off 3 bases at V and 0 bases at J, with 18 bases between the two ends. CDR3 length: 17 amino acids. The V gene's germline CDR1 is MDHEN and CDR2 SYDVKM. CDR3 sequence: CASSFHRLGESSYEQYF. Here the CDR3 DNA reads TGTGCCAGCAGTTTCCATAGGCTAGGTGAAAGCTCCTACGAGCAGTACTTC.

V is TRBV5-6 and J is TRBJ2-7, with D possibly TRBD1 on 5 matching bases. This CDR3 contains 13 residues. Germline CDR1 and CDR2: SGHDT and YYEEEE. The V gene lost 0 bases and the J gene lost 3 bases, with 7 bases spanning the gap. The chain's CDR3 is CASSLVGDYEQYF. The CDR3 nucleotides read TGTGCCAGCAGCTTGGTAGGGGACTACGAGCAGTACTTC.

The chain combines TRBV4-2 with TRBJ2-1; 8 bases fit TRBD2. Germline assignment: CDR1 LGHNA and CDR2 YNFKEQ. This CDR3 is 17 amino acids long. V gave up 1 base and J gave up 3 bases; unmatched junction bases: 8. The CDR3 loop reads CASSQAWGTSGYNEQFF. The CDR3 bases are TGTGCCAGCAGCCAAGCATGGGGAACTAGCGGCTACAATGAGCAGTTCTTC.

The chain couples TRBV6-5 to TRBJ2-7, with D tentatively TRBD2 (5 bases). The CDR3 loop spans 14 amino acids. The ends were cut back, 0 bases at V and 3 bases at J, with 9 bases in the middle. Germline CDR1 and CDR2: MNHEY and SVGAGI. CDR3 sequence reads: CASSYSPAGYEQYF. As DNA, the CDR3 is TGTGCCAGCAGTTACTCCCCCGCGGGCTACGAGCAGTACTTC.

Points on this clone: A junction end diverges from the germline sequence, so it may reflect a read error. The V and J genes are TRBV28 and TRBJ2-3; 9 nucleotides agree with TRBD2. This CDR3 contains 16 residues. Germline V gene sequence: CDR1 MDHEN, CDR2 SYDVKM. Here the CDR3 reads CASSLVAGAGTNTQYF. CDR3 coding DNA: TGTGCCAGCAGTTTGGTAGCGGGAGCAGGCACAAATACGCAGTATTTT. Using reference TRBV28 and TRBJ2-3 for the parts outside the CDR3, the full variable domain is DVKVTQSSRYLVKRTGEKVFLECVQDMDHENMFWYRQDPGLGLRLIYFSYDVKMKEKGDIPEGYSVSREKKERFSLILESASTNQTSMYLCASSLVAGAGTNTQYFGPGTRLTVL.

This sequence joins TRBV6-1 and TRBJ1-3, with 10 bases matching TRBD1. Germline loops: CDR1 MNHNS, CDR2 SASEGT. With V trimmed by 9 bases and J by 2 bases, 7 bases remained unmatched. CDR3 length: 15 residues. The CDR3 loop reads CASKTGTGAGNTIYF. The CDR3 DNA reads TGTGCCAGTAAAACCGGGACAGGGGCTGGAAACACCATATATTTT.

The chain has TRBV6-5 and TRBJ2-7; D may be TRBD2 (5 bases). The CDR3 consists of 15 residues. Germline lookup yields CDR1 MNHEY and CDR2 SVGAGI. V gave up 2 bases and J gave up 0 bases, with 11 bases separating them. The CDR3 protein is CASSYARVSSYEQYF. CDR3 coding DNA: TGTGCCAGCAGTTACGCGCGGGTGAGCTCCTACGAGCAGTACTTC.

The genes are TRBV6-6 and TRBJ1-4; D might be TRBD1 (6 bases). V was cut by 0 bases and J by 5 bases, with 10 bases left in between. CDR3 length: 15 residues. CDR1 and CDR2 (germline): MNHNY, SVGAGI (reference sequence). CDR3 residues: CASSYSGGLNEKLFF. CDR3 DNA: TGTGCCAGCAGTTACTCGGGGGGGCTCAATGAAAAACTGTTTTTT.

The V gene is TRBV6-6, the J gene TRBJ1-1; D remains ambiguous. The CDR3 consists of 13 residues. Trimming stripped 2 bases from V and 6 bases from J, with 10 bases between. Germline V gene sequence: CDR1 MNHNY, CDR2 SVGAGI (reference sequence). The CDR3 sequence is CASSYAGLSEAFF. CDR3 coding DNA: TGTGCCAGCAGTTACGCGGGCCTTTCTGAAGCTTTCTTT.

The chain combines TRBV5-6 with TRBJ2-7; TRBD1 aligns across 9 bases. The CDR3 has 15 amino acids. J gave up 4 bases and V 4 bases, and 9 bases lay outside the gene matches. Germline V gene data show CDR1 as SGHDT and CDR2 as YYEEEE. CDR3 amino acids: CASSLQGQGIYEQYF. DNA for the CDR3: TGTGCCAGCAGCCTCCAAGGACAGGGGATTTACGAGCAGTACTTC.

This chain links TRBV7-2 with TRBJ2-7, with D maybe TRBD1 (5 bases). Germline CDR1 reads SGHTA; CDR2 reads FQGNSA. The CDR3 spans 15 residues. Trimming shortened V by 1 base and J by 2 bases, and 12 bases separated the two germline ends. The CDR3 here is CASSLGTGATYEQYF. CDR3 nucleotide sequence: TGTGCCAGCAGCTTAGGCACTGGGGCTACCTACGAGCAGTACTTC.

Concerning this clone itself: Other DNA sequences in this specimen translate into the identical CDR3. DNA of the CDR3: TGCGCCAGCAGCTTGGGACATCGAAACACCGGGGAGCTGTTTTTT. Translation: CASSLGHRNTGELFF. V is TRBV5-1 and J is TRBJ2-2; D unresolved. Germline assignment: CDR1 SGHRS and CDR2 YFSETQ. Trimming took 0 bases from V and 2 from J, leaving 8 bases between them. The CDR3 totals 15 residues.

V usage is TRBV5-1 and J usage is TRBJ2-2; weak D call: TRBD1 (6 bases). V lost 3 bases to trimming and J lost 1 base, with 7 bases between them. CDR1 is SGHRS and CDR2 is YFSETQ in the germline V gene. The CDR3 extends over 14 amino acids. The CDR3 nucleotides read TGCGCCAGCAGCTCAGGGGTGAACACCGGGGAGCTGTTTTTT. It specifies CASSSGVNTGELFF.